A selection of T cell receptor beta chains follows, all from one sample in a study of immune evolution from preneoplasia to lung adenocarcinoma. Sequencing used immunoSEQ multiplex PCR; TCRdb keeps in-frame clones, though not all of them. The repertoire consists of about 5,000 clones, with 70% to 90% occurring once and the leading ten covering roughly a fifth. The sequenced material came from FFPE adjacent normal lung tissue. These receptors were taken from a donor at least 70 years old with lung adenocarcinoma. Each CDR3 is given with its conserved first and last residue. A D gene is named only where the DNA matches it firmly. Expanded clones get a size class; other rows say once, few or many, or leave the size out.

d_call cdr3_length clone_size j_call v_call cdr3_aa cdr3_nt
. 16 . TRBJ2-7 TRBV5-8 CASSLDGARGSYEQYF TGTGCCAGCAGCTTGGACGGGGCCAGGGGCTCCTACGAGCAGTACTTC
. 15 . TRBJ2-7 TRBV10-3 CAISESGFLSYEQYF TGTGCCATCAGTGAGTCAGGCTTCCTCTCCTACGAGCAGTACTTC
. 12 . TRBJ1-1 TRBV29-1 CSVERPGGEAFF TGCAGCGTTGAACGGCCGGGTGGAGAAGCTTTCTTT
. 15 . TRBJ2-3 TRBV9 CASSVWGSSTDTQYF TGTGCCAGCAGCGTTTGGGGCTCTAGCACAGATACGCAGTATTTT
. 18 . TRBJ1-1 TRBV11-1 CASSLVTPSASGLTEAFF TGTGCCAGCAGCTTAGTTACTCCCTCCGCTAGTGGGTTGACTGAAGCTTTCTTT
. 16 few TRBJ2-7 TRBV5-1 CASSPRAPNSNYEQYF TGCGCCAGCAGCCCGAGGGCCCCTAACAGCAATTACGAGCAGTACTTC
. 12 . TRBJ1-5 TRBV27 CASSPLNQPQHF TGTGCCAGCAGTCCCCTGAATCAGCCCCAGCATTTT
TRBD2 17 . TRBJ2-3 TRBV7-9 CASSPWTSEASTDTQYF TGTGCCAGCAGCCCGTGGACTAGCGAAGCTAGCACAGATACGCAGTATTTT
. 12 . TRBJ1-5 TRBV6-6 CASGVVNQPQHF TGTGCCAGCGGGGTTGTCAATCAGCCCCAGCATTTT
. 13 . TRBJ2-7 TRBV7-6 CASSLRVASEQYF TGTGCCAGCAGCTTAAGGGTTGCAAGCGAGCAGTACTTC
TRBD2 17 . TRBJ2-2 TRBV27 CASRARLAEAETGELFF TGTGCCAGCAGGGCTAGACTAGCGGAGGCGGAGACCGGGGAGCTGTTTTTT
TRBD1 15 . TRBJ2-3 TRBV28 CASRPGTGTRDTQYF TGTGCCAGCCGGCCCGGGACAGGGACGCGAGATACGCAGTATTTT
. 15 . TRBJ1-5 TRBV19 CASSIETGLGQPQHF TGTGCCAGTAGTATAGAAACAGGGCTGGGTCAGCCCCAGCATTTT
TRBD1 16 . TRBJ1-5 TRBV4-1 CASSQDNWQGGQPQHF TGCGCCAGCAGCCAAGATAATTGGCAGGGGGGCCAGCCCCAGCATTTT
. 13 . TRBJ1-2 TRBV30 CAWNIDSVYGYTF TGTGCCTGGAATATAGACAGCGTCTATGGCTACACCTTC
TRBD2 12 . TRBJ2-7 TRBV19 CASSSAGGQQYF TGTGCCAGTAGTTCCGCGGGGGGGCAGCAGTACTTC
. 13 . TRBJ2-5 TRBV30 CAWSVWGVETQYF TGTGCCTGGAGTGTATGGGGGGTGGAGACCCAGTACTTC
. 13 . TRBJ2-6 TRBV27 CASLDSGANVLTF TGTGCCAGTCTGGACTCTGGGGCCAACGTCCTGACTTTC
. 15 . TRBJ1-3 TRBV6-1 CASSLLTGSGNTIYF TGTGCCAGCAGCCTACTGACAGGCTCTGGAAACACCATATATTTT
TRBD1 14 . TRBJ2-7 TRBV5-1 CASSLWGQNYEQYF TGCGCCAGCAGCTTGTGGGGACAGAACTACGAGCAGTACTTC
. 15 few TRBJ2-1 TRBV7-3 CASSPAPSSYNEQFF TGTGCCAGCAGTCCCGCGCCAAGCTCCTACAATGAGCAGTTCTTC
. 14 . TRBJ1-1 TRBV18 CASSPTRAGTEAFF TGTGCCAGCTCACCGACAAGGGCGGGCACTGAAGCTTTCTTT
. 13 . TRBJ2-2 TRBV25-1 CASRELGHGELFF TGTGCCAGCAGAGAATTGGGCCACGGGGAGCTGTTTTTT
. 14 few TRBJ2-1 TRBV7-8 CASSLAGGGGEQFF TGTGCCAGCAGCTTAGCAGGAGGGGGCGGTGAGCAGTTCTTC
. 15 . TRBJ1-1 TRBV5-6 CASSLGPRGNTEAFF TGTGCCAGCAGCTTGGGTCCTCGAGGGAACACTGAAGCTTTCTTT
TRBD2 15 . TRBJ2-1 TRBV6-4 CASSEGLAGDNEQFF TGTGCCAGCAGTGAGGGACTAGCGGGAGACAATGAGCAGTTCTTC
. 16 . TRBJ1-1 TRBV6-6 CASRSTGQTQGAEAFF TGTGCCAGCAGATCCACGGGACAAACTCAAGGGGCTGAAGCTTTCTTT
. 15 . TRBJ2-1 TRBV7-9 CASSPDHGEDNEQFF TGTGCCAGCAGCCCAGACCACGGGGAGGACAATGAGCAGTTCTTC
. 15 . TRBJ2-1 TRBV7-3 CASASSPSSYNEQFF TGTGCCAGCGCCTCCTCCCCGAGCTCCTACAATGAGCAGTTCTTC
TRBD1 11 . TRBJ1-2 TRBV30 CARQGVGGYTF TGTGCCCGACAGGGGGTGGGAGGCTACACCTTC
TRBD1 12 . TRBJ1-1 TRBV2 CASSRTGGRAFF TGTGCCAGCAGCCGGACAGGGGGAAGGGCTTTCTTT
. 13 few TRBJ1-5 TRBV7-6 CASSLNPDGPQHF TGTGCCAGCAGCTTAAACCCGGATGGGCCCCAGCATTTT
TRBD1 13 . TRBJ2-2 TRBV29-1 CSVNRGSVGELFF TGCAGCGTAAACAGGGGGAGCGTCGGGGAGCTGTTTTTT
TRBD1 18 . TRBJ2-4 TRBV27 CASSPGQGNFLAKNIQYF TGTGCCAGCAGCCCCGGACAGGGGAACTTCTTAGCCAAAAACATTCAGTACTTC
. 14 . TRBJ1-5 TRBV29-1 CSVEDPDGNQPQHF TGCAGCGTTGAAGATCCGGACGGCAATCAGCCCCAGCATTTT
. 13 . TRBJ2-7 TRBV10-3 CAIRLDVNYEQYF TGTGCCATCAGACTGGACGTTAACTACGAGCAGTACTTC
TRBD1 17 once TRBJ1-3 TRBV29-1 CSVAGTGASGARNTIYF TGCAGCGTCGCCGGGACAGGGGCTTCAGGGGCCCGAAACACCATATATTTT
TRBD2 16 once TRBJ2-1 TRBV6-4 CASSLTSGSSYNEQFF TGTGCCAGCAGCCTGACCAGCGGGAGTTCCTACAATGAGCAGTTCTTC
. 14 . TRBJ2-3 TRBV28 CASSKTGLTDTQYF TGTGCCAGCAGTAAGACAGGCCTCACAGATACGCAGTATTTT
. 11 . TRBJ2-7 TRBV20-1 CSARQGIEQYF TGCAGTGCTAGACAGGGGATCGAGCAGTACTTC
. 13 . TRBJ1-1 TRBV29-1 CSVVQGLGTEAFF TGCAGCGTTGTCCAAGGGCTGGGCACTGAAGCTTTCTTT
. 15 large TRBJ2-1 TRBV28 CASSLFGGSYNEQFF TGTGCCAGCAGTTTATTCGGGGGCTCCTACAATGAGCAGTTCTTC
TRBD2 14 . TRBJ2-1 TRBV28 CASSSELAGDGQFF TGTGCCAGCAGTTCAGAACTAGCGGGAGACGGTCAGTTCTTC